The 29 T cell receptor beta chains presented below share a single source sample, sequenced in a study of T cell responses to AZD1222 COVID-19 vaccine. Assay used: immunoSEQ multiplex PCR; TCRdb lists only in-frame clones, some missing. The repertoire includes around 110,000 clones, 85% to 95% of them detected once, and around 1.5% sits in the top ten. This specimen was peripheral blood, taken on day 0 of AZD1222 vaccination. The receptors originated from an adult in good health.

The rearrangement links TRBV3-1 (or the pseudogene TRBV3-2) to TRBJ1-4; D is undetermined. Deletions cut 4 bases from V and 13 bases from J, with 16 bases between. CDR3 size: 13 residues. Germline V gives CDR1 LGHDT, CDR2 YNNKEL (reference sequence). CDR3 amino acids: CASSLTSPVVLFF. DNA of the CDR3: TGTGCCAGCAGCCTGACATCTCCAGTGGTACTGTTTTTT.

V and J are TRBV21-1 and TRBJ1-5. TRBV21-1 is a known pseudogene. The CDR3 sequence is 17 residues long. CDR3 nucleotides: TGTGCCAGCTGTCGTAGGGGGGTGGGGTATAGCAATCAGCCCCAGCATTTT. This gives the protein CASCRRGVGYSNQPQHF.

This sequence joins TRBV3-1 (or the pseudogene TRBV3-2) and TRBJ1-6; a possible D gene is TRBD1 (5 bases). Germline V gene lookup returns CDR1 LGHDT and CDR2 YNNKEL (reference sequence). Trimming took off 0 bases at V and 9 bases at J, with 12 bases between the two ends. The CDR3 totals 15 residues. In DNA form, the CDR3 reads TGTGCCAGCAGCCAAGATTCGGCAGGGCGTTCACCCCTCCACTTT. Translated, it gives CASSQDSAGRSPLHF.

CDR3: CASSSGTLSYEQYF. CDR3 DNA sequence: TGTGCCAGCAGCTCCGGGACCCTCTCCTACGAGCAGTACTTC. V is TRBV2 and J is TRBJ2-7; D tentatively reads TRBD1 or TRBD2 (5 bases each). This CDR3 comprises 14 residues. Deletions cut 6 bases from V and 0 bases from J, with 12 bases between. Germline CDR1 SNHLY, CDR2 FYNNEI.

The chain joins TRBV3-1 (or the pseudogene TRBV3-2) to TRBJ2-7; D call uncertain. The CDR3 totals 13 residues. V lost 2 bases and J 6 bases, leaving 11 bases between the germline ends. Germline CDR1 and CDR2: LGHDT and YNNKEL (reference sequence). The CDR3 DNA is TGTGCCAGCAGCCAACAGAGAAGGGCCGAGCAGTACTTC. Protein: CASSQQRRAEQYF.

V gene TRBV19 combines with J gene TRBJ2-5; 10 bases line up with TRBD2. The CDR3 totals 14 residues. Unmatched junction bases numbered 3, after V lost 7 bases and J lost 1 base. The germline V gene has CDR1 LNHDA and CDR2 SQIVND (reference sequence). The CDR3 DNA follows: TGTGCCAGTAATCTAGCGGGAGCCCAAGAGACCCAGTACTTC. It yields the protein CASNLAGAQETQYF.

The chain couples TRBV10-3 to TRBJ2-5, with 8 bases matching TRBD1. V shed 4 bases and J 4 bases; nucleotides not matched to a gene: 8. The CDR3 loop spans 15 amino acids. Germline V lookup: CDR1 ENHRY, CDR2 SYGVKD. The CDR3 nucleotides read TGTGCCATCAGTGGGGACAGGCCGGCACCAGAGACCCAGTACTTC. Encoded protein: CAISGDRPAPETQYF.

The chain carries TRBV28 and TRBJ1-2; maybe TRBD1 (6 bases). The CDR3 sequence is 15 residues long. In germline, CDR1 is MDHEN, CDR2 SYDVKM. V lost 6 bases and J lost 7, with 21 bases in between. CDR3 nucleotides: TGTGCCAGCAGATCCCACCGACAGGTTGGAGGTGGCTACACCTTC. It specifies CASRSHRQVGGGYTF.

V is TRBV6-1 and J is TRBJ2-2; D is unresolved. This CDR3 region has 16 residues. Germline-derived CDR1 and CDR2 are MNHNS and SASEGT. V was shortened by 3 bases and J by 0 bases, with 11 bases between the two germline ends. The DNA for the CDR3 is TGTGCCAGCAGTGATATCGACAAACCGAACACCGGGGAGCTGTTTTTT. Protein product: CASSDIDKPNTGELFF.

The chain carries TRBV4-1 and TRBJ1-5; possibly TRBD1 for D (6 bases). CDR3 length equals 16 residues. Deletions cut 1 base from V and 2 bases from J, with 12 bases between. The germline V gene encodes CDR1 MGHRA and CDR2 YSYEKL. DNA of the CDR3: TGCGCCAGCAGCCAAGGGGAGGGGGGTCGCAATCAGCCCCAGCATTTT. Amino acids: CASSQGEGGRNQPQHF.

CDR3 DNA sequence: TGTGCCAGCAGCTCCCGACAACTTTCATATGGCTACACCTTC. This encodes CASSSRQLSYGYTF. The rearrangement uses TRBV3-1 (or the pseudogene TRBV3-2) and TRBJ1-2; no clear D gene. Germline V gene data show CDR1 as LGHDT and CDR2 as YNNKEL (reference sequence). V gave up 5 bases and J gave up 5 bases, with 15 bases separating them. The CDR3 has 14 residues.

V and J are TRBV19 and TRBJ1-6, with 9 positions matching TRBD1. The germline gives CDR1 LNHDA, CDR2 SQIVND (reference sequence). The CDR3 runs to 16 residues. Unmatched junction bases numbered 12, after V lost 5 bases and J lost 10 bases. CDR3 sequence: CASSPIAGQGSSPLHF. The CDR3 region has the DNA TGTGCCAGTAGTCCTATAGCGGGACAGGGTAGCTCACCCCTCCACTTT.

J is TRBJ1-4 and V is TRBV30; 9 nucleotides match TRBD1. The CDR3 spans 14 residues. The V segment lost 2 bases and the J segment 11 bases; nucleotides outside the gene matches: 9. The germline CDR1 and CDR2 sequences are GTSNPN and SVGIG (reference sequence). The DNA for the CDR3 is TGTGCCTGGAGTCACGGACAGGGGAGAGTGAAACTGTTTTTT. Its translation: CAWSHGQGRVKLFF.

J is TRBJ1-2 and V is TRBV6-5; no definite D call. V lost 5 bases and J 8 bases, leaving 15 bases between the germline ends. This CDR3 contains 13 residues. The germline V gene has CDR1 MNHEY and CDR2 SVGAGI. The CDR3 spells CASSPDTLEGYTF. The CDR3 region has the DNA TGTGCCAGCAGTCCCGACACCCTCGAAGGCTACACCTTC.

The chain recombines TRBV6-5 with TRBJ2-7; D gene ambiguous. The germline V and J ends were trimmed by 5 bases and 3 bases, with 8 bases remaining between them. The CDR3 totals 12 residues. Germline CDR1 and CDR2: MNHEY and SVGAGI. The CDR3 sequence: CASSHRFYEQYV. The CDR3 nucleotides read TGTGCCAGCAGTCACCGGTTCTACGAGCAGTACGTC.

The gene calls are TRBV7-9 and TRBJ2-1; no clear D. CDR1 is SEHNR and CDR2 is FQNEAQ in the germline V gene (reference sequence). With 1 base removed from V and 6 bases from J, the gap between germline ends came to 7 bases. The CDR3 is 13 amino acids. CDR3 in amino acids: CASSLDWINEQFF. The CDR3, as DNA: TGTGCCAGCAGCTTAGACTGGATCAATGAGCAGTTCTTC.

In DNA, the CDR3 is TGTGCCAGCGAGGGATCAGTCGCTGAAAAACTGTTTTTT. Translating gives CASEGSVAEKLFF. The rearrangement links TRBV2 to TRBJ1-4; D remains unclear. The CDR3 contains 13 residues. CDR1 is SNHLY, CDR2 FYNNEI, per germline. Trimming stripped 8 bases from V and 7 bases from J, with 14 bases between.

The chain has TRBV19 and TRBJ1-2; 11 bases align to TRBD1. The CDR3 is made up of 15 amino acids. Germline CDR1 LNHDA, CDR2 SQIVND (reference sequence). Germline trimming cut 6 bases from V and 5 bases from J; bases unmatched to any gene: 8. CDR3 bases: TGTGCCAGTAGCGACCGGGACAGGGGGGGATATGGCTACACCTTC. Its protein is CASSDRDRGGYGYTF. The full variable domain, completed using reference TRBV19 and TRBJ1-2, is DGGITQSPKYLFRKEGQNVTLSCEQNLNHDAMYWYRQDPGQGLRLIYYSQIVNDFQKGDIAEGYSVSREKKESFPLTVTSAQKNPTAFYLCASSDRDRGGYGYTFGSGTRLTVV.

J is TRBJ1-6 and V is TRBV14, with D unresolved. V was trimmed by 4 bases and J by 2 bases, leaving 24 bases between them. Germline V CDR1 and CDR2: SGHDN, FVKESK. CDR3 length: 20 residues. The CDR3 coding sequence is TGTGCCAGCAGCCCCGAGACCTTCCGGGGTCGGCTGGCCTATAATTCACCCCTCCACTTT. Encoded protein: CASSPETFRGRLAYNSPLHF.

The V and J genes are TRBV6-5 and TRBJ1-4; D is undetermined. Germline assignment: CDR1 MNHEY and CDR2 SVGAGI. The V gene lost 2 bases and the J gene lost 0 bases, with 4 bases spanning the gap. This CDR3 is built from 14 residues. The DNA for the CDR3 is TGTGCCAGCAGTTACAGCCCAACTAATGAAAAACTGTTTTTT. Its translation is CASSYSPTNEKLFF.

The chain employs TRBV9 and TRBJ2-2; the match to TRBD2 covers 7 bases. Per the germline V gene, CDR1 is SGDLS and CDR2 is YYNGEE. V was pared by 0 bases and J by 1 base, with 0 bases of the junction left unmatched. The CDR3 has 15 residues. The CDR3 coding sequence is TGTGCCAGCAGCGTAGGCGGGGGGAACACCGGGGAGCTGTTTTTT. Protein: CASSVGGGNTGELFF.

V and J are TRBV12-3 or TRBV12-4 and TRBJ1-1, with D possibly matching TRBD1 (5 bases). The length of the CDR3 is 13 residues. V was trimmed by 2 bases and J by 4 bases, leaving 8 bases between them. For the CDR3, the DNA is TGTGCCAGCAGTTTACAGGGAAGCACTGAAGCTTTCTTT. Its protein product is CASSLQGSTEAFF.

CDR3 residues: CASSPRTLQGGANYGYTF. As DNA, the CDR3 is TGCGCCAGCAGCCCGCGAACTTTACAGGGGGGCGCTAACTATGGCTACACCTTC. The gene calls are TRBV4-1 and TRBJ1-2, with 8 bases lining up with TRBD1. The CDR3 extends over 18 amino acids. Trimming cost V 4 bases and J 0 bases; bases outside gene matches: 13. CDR1 MGHRA and CDR2 YSYEKL come from the germline V gene.

J is TRBJ1-4 and V is TRBV20-1; TRBD1 is a possible D gene (5 bases). This CDR3 has 11 amino acids. CDR1 and CDR2 from the germline V gene are DFQATT and SNEGSKA (reference sequence). V lost 4 bases to trimming and J lost 7 bases, with 7 bases between them. This CDR3 is CSATRAEKLFF. The DNA for the CDR3 is TGCAGTGCTACCAGGGCTGAAAAACTGTTTTTT.

This clone was seen once. The chain carries TRBV7-9 and TRBJ1-4; TRBD1 matches 7 bases. This CDR3 has 14 residues. CDR1 SEHNR and CDR2 FQNEAQ come from the germline V gene (reference sequence). Trimming removed 4 bases from V and 7 bases from J; junction bases left unmatched: 6. This CDR3 reads CASSSGGLGEKLFF. The CDR3 DNA sequence: TGTGCCAGCAGCTCAGGGGGTTTGGGTGAAAAACTGTTTTTT.

The CDR3 is CASSQRQVAEAFF. CDR3 bases: TGTGCCAGCAGCCAACGACAGGTGGCTGAAGCTTTCTTT. The chain links TRBV7-9 to TRBJ1-1, with a possible D match to TRBD1 (6 bases). Germline loops: CDR1 SEHNR, CDR2 FQNEAQ (reference sequence). Trimming took off 5 bases at V and 6 bases at J, with 13 bases between the two ends. CDR3 size: 13 residues.

The rearrangement joins TRBV9 to TRBJ1-1; TRBD1 aligns across 9 bases. CDR1 is SGDLS, CDR2 YYNGEE, per germline. The CDR3 covers 14 residues. V dropped 3 bases and J dropped 1; count of bases not matched to a gene: 1. DNA for the CDR3: TGTGCCAGCAGCGCGACAGGGGGGAACACTGAAGCTTTCTTT. This encodes CASSATGGNTEAFF.

This sequence joins TRBV5-1 and TRBJ2-5; TRBD2 matches at 16 bases. Trimming at V came to 4 bases and at J to 2 bases, leaving 8 bases not matched to a gene. Germline assignment: CDR1 SGHRS and CDR2 YFSETQ. The CDR3 contains 18 residues. CDR3 region: CASSPGTSGGAGQETQYF. In DNA, the CDR3 is TGCGCCAGCAGCCCGGGGACTAGCGGGGGGGCCGGGCAAGAGACCCAGTACTTC.

V usage is TRBV11-3 and J usage is TRBJ2-1; no definite D call. Germline V gives CDR1 SGHNT, CDR2 YENEEA. Trimming removed 3 bases at V and 5 bases at J, with 11 bases between. This CDR3 region has 14 residues. In nucleotides, the CDR3 is TGTGCCAGCAGCTTTCGTCGACGGAACAATGAGCAGTTCTTC. Translating gives CASSFRRRNNEQFF.